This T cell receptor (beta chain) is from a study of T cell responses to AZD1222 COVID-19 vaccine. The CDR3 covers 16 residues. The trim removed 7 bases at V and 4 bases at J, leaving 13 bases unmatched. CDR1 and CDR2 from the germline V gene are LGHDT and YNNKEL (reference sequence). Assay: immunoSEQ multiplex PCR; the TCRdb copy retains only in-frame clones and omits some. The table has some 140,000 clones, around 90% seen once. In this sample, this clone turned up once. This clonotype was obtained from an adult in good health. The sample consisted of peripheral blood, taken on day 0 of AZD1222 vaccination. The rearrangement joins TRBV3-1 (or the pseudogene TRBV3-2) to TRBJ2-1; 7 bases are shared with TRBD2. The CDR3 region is CASTRGGLAAYNEQFF. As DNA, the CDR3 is TGTGCCAGCACCCGGGGAGGGCTAGCGGCGTACAATGAGCAGTTCTTC.